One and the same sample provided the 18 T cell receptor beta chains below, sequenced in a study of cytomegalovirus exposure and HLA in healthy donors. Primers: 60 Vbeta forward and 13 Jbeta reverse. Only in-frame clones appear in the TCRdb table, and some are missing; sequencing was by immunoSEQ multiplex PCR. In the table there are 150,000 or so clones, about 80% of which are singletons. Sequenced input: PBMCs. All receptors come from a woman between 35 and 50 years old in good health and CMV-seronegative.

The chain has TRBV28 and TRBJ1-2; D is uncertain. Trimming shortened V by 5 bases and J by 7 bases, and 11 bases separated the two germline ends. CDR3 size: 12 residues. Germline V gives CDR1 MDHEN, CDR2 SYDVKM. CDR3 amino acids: CASSPATLGYTF. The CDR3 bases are TGTGCCAGCAGTCCCGCTACGCTTGGCTACACCTTC.

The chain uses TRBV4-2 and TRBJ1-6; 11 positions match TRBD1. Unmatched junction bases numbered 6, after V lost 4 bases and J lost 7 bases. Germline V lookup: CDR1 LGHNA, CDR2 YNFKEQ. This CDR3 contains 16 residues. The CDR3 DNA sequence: TGTGCCAGCAGCCCAGGACAGGGGGCGACGAATTCACCCCTCCACTTT. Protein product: CASSPGQGATNSPLHF.

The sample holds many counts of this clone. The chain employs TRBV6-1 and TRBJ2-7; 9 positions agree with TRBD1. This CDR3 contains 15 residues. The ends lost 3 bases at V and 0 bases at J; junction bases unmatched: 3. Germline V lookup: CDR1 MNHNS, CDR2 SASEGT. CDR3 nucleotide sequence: TGTGCCAGCAGTGAGGGACAGGGAAGCTCCTACGAGCAGTACTTC. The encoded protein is CASSEGQGSSYEQYF.

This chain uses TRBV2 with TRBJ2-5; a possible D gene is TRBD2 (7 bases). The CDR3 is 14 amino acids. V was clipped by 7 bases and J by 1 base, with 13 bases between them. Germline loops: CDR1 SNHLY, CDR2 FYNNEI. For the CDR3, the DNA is TGTGCCAGCAAGGGGGGGGTAATCCAAGAGACCCAGTACTTC. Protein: CASKGGVIQETQYF.

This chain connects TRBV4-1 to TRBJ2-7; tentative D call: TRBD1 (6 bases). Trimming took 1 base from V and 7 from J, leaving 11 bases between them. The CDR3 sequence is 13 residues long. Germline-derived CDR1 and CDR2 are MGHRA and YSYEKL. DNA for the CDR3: TGCGCCAGCAGCCAAGTGCAGGGGCTGGAGCAGTACTTC. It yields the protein CASSQVQGLEQYF.

The DNA for the CDR3 is TGCAGCGTTGATTCCCGGACTAGCGGGAGTAGGTACGAGCAGTACTTC. It codes for CSVDSRTSGSRYEQYF. The chain carries TRBV29-1 and TRBJ2-7; 13 bases map to TRBD2. With V trimmed by 3 bases and J by 4 bases, 9 bases remained unmatched. The CDR3 contains 16 residues. In germline, CDR1 is SQVTM, CDR2 ANQGSEA.

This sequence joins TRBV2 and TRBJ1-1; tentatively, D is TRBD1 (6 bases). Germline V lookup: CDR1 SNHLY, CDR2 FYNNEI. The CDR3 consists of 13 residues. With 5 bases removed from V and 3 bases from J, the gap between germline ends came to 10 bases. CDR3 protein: CASSKQGDTEAFF. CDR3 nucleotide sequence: TGTGCCAGCAGTAAACAGGGTGACACTGAAGCTTTCTTT.

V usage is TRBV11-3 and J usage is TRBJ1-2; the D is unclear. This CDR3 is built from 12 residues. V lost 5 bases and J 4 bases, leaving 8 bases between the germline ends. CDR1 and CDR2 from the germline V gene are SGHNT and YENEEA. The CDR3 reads CASSRDTYGYTF. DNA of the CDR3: TGTGCCAGCAGCCGTGACACCTATGGCTACACCTTC. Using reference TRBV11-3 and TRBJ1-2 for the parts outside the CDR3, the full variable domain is EAGVVQSPRYKIIEKKQPVAFWCNPISGHNTLYWYLQNLGQGPELLIRYENEEAVDDSQLPKDRFSAERLKGVDSTLKIQPAELGDSAVYLCASSRDTYGYTFGSGTRLTVV.

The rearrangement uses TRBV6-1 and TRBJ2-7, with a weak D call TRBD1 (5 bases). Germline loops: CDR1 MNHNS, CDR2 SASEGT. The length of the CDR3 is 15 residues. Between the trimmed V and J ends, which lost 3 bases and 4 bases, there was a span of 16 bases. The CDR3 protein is CASSEGRTRFYEQYF. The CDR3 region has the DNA TGTGCCAGCAGTGAGGGGCGGACACGATTTTACGAGCAGTACTTC.

In nucleotides, the CDR3 is TGTGCCAGCAGCACTGGGGGACAGACCAATGAGCAGTTCTTC. This sequence encodes CASSTGGQTNEQFF. V is TRBV5-6 and J is TRBJ2-1; 7 nucleotides align to TRBD1. V gave up 4 bases and J gave up 6 bases; unmatched junction bases: 7. Germline V lookup: CDR1 SGHDT, CDR2 YYEEEE. This CDR3 region has 14 residues. The full variable domain, completed using reference TRBV5-6 and TRBJ2-1, is DAGVTQSPTHLIKTRGQQVTLRCSPKSGHDTVSWYQQALGQGPQFIFQYYEEEERQRGNFPDRFSGHQFPNYSSELNVNALLLGDSALYLCASSTGGQTNEQFFGPGTRLTVL.

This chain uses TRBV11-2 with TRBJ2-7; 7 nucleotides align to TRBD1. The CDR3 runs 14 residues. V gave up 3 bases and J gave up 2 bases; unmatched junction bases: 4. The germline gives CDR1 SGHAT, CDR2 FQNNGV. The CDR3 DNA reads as TGTGCCAGCAGCTTGGGTCAGGGGGCCTACGAGCAGTACTTC. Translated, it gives CASSLGQGAYEQYF.

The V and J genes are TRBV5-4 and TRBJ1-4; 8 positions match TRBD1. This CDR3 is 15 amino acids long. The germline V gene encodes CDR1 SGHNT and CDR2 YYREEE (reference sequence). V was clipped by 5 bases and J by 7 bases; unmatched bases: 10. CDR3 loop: CASRNQGAIGEKLFF. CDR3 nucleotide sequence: TGTGCCAGCAGAAACCAGGGGGCAATTGGTGAAAAACTGTTTTTT. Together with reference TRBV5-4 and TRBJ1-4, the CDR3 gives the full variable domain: ETGVTQSPTHLIKTRGQQVTLRCSSQSGHNTVSWYQQALGQGPQFIFQYYREEENGRGNFPPRFSGLQFPNYSSELNVNALELDDSALYLCASRNQGAIGEKLFFGSGTQLSVL.

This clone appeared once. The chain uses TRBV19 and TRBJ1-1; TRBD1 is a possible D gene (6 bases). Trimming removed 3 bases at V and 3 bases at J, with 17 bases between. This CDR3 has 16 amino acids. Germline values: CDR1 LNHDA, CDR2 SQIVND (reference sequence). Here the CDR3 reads CASSIPGGARDTEAFF. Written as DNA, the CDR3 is TGTGCCAGTAGTATCCCCGGGGGGGCGCGTGACACTGAAGCTTTCTTT.

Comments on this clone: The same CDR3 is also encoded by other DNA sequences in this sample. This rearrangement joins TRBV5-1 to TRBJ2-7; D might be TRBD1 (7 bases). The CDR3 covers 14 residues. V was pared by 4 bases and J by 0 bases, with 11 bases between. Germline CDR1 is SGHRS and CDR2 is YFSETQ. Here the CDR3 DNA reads TGCGCCAGCAGCCCCCAGGGGGGCTCCTACGAGCAGTACTTC. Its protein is CASSPQGGSYEQYF.

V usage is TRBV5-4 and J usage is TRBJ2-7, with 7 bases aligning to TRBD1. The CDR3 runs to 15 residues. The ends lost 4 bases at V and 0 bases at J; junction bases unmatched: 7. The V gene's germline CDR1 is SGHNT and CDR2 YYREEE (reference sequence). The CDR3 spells CASSQEGDSSYEQYF. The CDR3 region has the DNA TGTGCCAGCAGCCAAGAAGGGGACAGCTCCTACGAGCAGTACTTC.

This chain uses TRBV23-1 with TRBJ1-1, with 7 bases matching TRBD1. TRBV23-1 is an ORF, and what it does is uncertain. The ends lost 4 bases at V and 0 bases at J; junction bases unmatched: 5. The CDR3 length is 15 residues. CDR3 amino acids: CASSRPTGLNTEAFF. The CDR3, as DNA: TGCGCCAGCAGTCGACCGACAGGGTTGAACACTGAAGCTTTCTTT.

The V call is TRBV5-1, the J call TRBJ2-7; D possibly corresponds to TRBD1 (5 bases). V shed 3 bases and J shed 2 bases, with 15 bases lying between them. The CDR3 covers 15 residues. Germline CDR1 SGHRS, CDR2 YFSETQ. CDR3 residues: CASSSPPGITYEQYF. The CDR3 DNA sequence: TGCGCCAGCAGCTCGCCCCCAGGGATTACCTACGAGCAGTACTTC.

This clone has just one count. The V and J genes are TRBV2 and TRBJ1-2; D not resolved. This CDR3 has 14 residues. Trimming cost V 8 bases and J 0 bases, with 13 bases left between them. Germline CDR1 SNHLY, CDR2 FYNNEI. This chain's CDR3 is CASFTFGANYGYTF. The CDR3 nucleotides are TGTGCCAGCTTCACTTTCGGGGCTAACTATGGCTACACCTTC.